This TCR beta chain derives from a study of cytomegalovirus exposure and HLA in healthy donors. Study conclusions and caveats: Reportedly, TCR beta sequences accurately predicted HLA-A and HLA-B alleles in most subjects. Common viral pathogens were later found to be apparently linked to several of the most significant clusters. Follow-up analysis later connected one missense variant in DCLRE1C with trimming of TCR beta V- and J-genes. Altogether, some 160 TCR beta chains were recorded as cytomegalovirus-associated.

The PCR ran on 60 Vbeta and 13 Jbeta primers. Assay used: immunoSEQ multiplex PCR; TCRdb lists only in-frame clones, some missing. The sample consists of roughly 93,000 clones, about 70% of them appearing once. Note on this clone: Its specificity is not known.

J gave up 4 bases and V 6 bases, and 10 bases lay outside the gene matches. CDR1 is SGHDN, CDR2 FVKESK, per germline. The CDR3 sequence is 15 residues long. The TCR comes from a human donor in good health. The sequenced sample consisted of PBMCs. This chain links TRBV14 with TRBJ2-3; 7 nucleotides agree with TRBD1. The CDR3 spells CASSKTGMLSDTQYF. The CDR3 nucleotides are TGTGCCAGCAGTAAGACAGGGATGCTCTCAGATACGCAGTATTTT.